Listed below are T cell receptor beta chains from one sample, sequenced in a study of blood T cell repertoires in COVID-19. Profiling relied on immunoSEQ multiplex PCR, and the TCRdb table lists in-frame clones only, not all of them. The sample holds around 97,000 clones, roughly 79% seen once. Sequencing was carried out using peripheral blood. The receptors shown here come from a man aged 70 or older with acute or convalescent COVID-19. Both conserved end residues are part of each CDR3. A D gene is named only where the DNA matches it firmly. Only part of the rows carry a size: once, few, many, or a class if the clone is expanded.

abundance,len,d_gene,v_gene,j_gene,CDR3aa,CDR3nt
NA,12,NA,TRBV7-2,TRBJ2-1,CASRFLGNEQFF,TGTGCCAGCAGATTTCTAGGCAATGAGCAGTTCTTC
NA,14,NA,TRBV7-9,TRBJ2-5,CASSLGASFETQYF,TGTGCCAGCAGCTTAGGCGCTAGCTTCGAGACCCAGTACTTC
NA,17,NA,TRBV4-2,TRBJ2-6,CASSQVKYGFGANVLTF,TGTGCCAGCAGCCAAGTAAAGTATGGCTTCGGGGCCAACGTCCTGACTTTC
NA,12,TRBD1,TRBV25-1,TRBJ1-4,CASRRAGGKLFF,TGTGCCAGCAGGAGGGCAGGGGGAAAACTGTTTTTT
NA,15,NA,TRBV5-4,TRBJ2-2,CASSKKEVNTGELFF,TGTGCCAGCAGTAAGAAGGAGGTAAACACCGGGGAGCTGTTTTTT
NA,15,TRBD1,TRBV18,TRBJ1-1,CASSPWETGIAEAFF,TGTGCCAGCTCACCGTGGGAGACAGGGATCGCTGAAGCTTTCTTT
once,17,NA,TRBV21-1,TRBJ1-2,CASSKGYKTETNYGYTF,TGTGCCAGCAGCAAAGGGTATAAGACAGAAACTAACTATGGCTACACCTTC
NA,15,NA,TRBV9,TRBJ2-7,CASSVAPGFSYEQYF,TGTGCCAGCAGCGTAGCGCCGGGTTTCTCCTACGAGCAGTACTTC
NA,14,NA,TRBV28,TRBJ1-1,CASRSRIMNTEAFF,TGTGCCAGCAGGTCCAGGATTATGAACACTGAAGCTTTCTTT
NA,14,NA,TRBV11-3,TRBJ2-1,CASSFSQGFNEQFF,TGTGCCAGCAGCTTTTCGCAGGGTTTCAATGAGCAGTTCTTC
few,15,NA,TRBV6-1,TRBJ1-1,CASSDVQGGRTEAFF,TGTGCCAGCAGTGACGTACAGGGTGGGAGAACTGAAGCTTTCTTT
NA,14,NA,TRBV13,TRBJ1-5,CASSVHQGNQPQHF,TGTGCCAGCAGCGTTCACCAGGGGAATCAGCCCCAGCATTTT
NA,16,TRBD1,TRBV5-4,TRBJ1-6,CASSLRGTGGQSPLHF,TGTGCCAGCAGCTTAAGAGGGACAGGGGGACAATCACCCCTCCACTTT
once,10,NA,TRBV2,TRBJ2-5,CASKEETQYF,TGTGCCAGCAAGGAGGAGACCCAGTACTTC
NA,13,NA,TRBV5-1,TRBJ2-2,CASSLANTGELFF,TGCGCCAGCAGCTTGGCTAACACCGGGGAGCTGTTTTTT
NA,14,NA,TRBV18,TRBJ1-4,CASSPPERNEKLFF,TGTGCCAGCTCACCACCGGAGAGGAATGAAAAACTGTTTTTT
NA,14,NA,TRBV3-1/TRBV3-2,TRBJ1-3,CASSQRASGNTIYF,TGTGCCAGCAGCCAGAGGGCCTCTGGAAACACCATATATTTT
NA,15,NA,TRBV5-6,TRBJ1-5,CASSFGPLINQPQHF,TGTGCCAGCAGCTTCGGTCCCCTCATAAATCAGCCCCAGCATTTT
NA,14,NA,TRBV18,TRBJ2-1,CASSPNDMNNEQFF,TGTGCCAGCTCACCAAATGACATGAACAATGAGCAGTTCTTC
NA,14,NA,TRBV28,TRBJ1-1,CASSLESRRGEAFF,TGTGCCAGCAGTTTGGAGTCTAGGAGGGGTGAAGCTTTCTTT
once,16,TRBD2,TRBV19,TRBJ2-5,CASSKSVAGVRETQYF,TGTGCCAGTAGTAAGTCAGTAGCGGGGGTAAGAGAGACCCAGTACTTC
NA,13,NA,TRBV19,TRBJ2-2,CASSIMSTGELFF,TGTGCCAGTAGTATAATGAGCACCGGGGAGCTGTTTTTT
once,12,NA,TRBV28,TRBJ2-7,CASTGQSYEQYF,TGTGCCAGCACTGGGCAATCCTACGAGCAGTACTTC
NA,13,TRBD2,TRBV6-5,TRBJ2-7,CASSPPAGYEQYF,TGTGCCAGCAGCCCCCCAGCGGGGTACGAGCAGTACTTC
NA,14,NA,TRBV9,TRBJ1-4,CASSVSPVNEKLFF,TGTGCCAGCAGCGTATCTCCCGTTAATGAAAAACTGTTTTTT
NA,14,TRBD2,TRBV6-6,TRBJ2-3,CASGGAGGTDTQYF,TGTGCCAGCGGTGGAGCGGGGGGAACAGATACGCAGTATTTT
NA,15,TRBD2,TRBV6-1,TRBJ2-5,CASSISGRGQETQYF,TGTGCCAGCAGCATAAGCGGGAGGGGGCAAGAGACCCAGTACTTC
NA,15,TRBD1,TRBV5-1,TRBJ2-7,CASSLGGTGGYEQYF,TGCGCCAGCAGCTTGGGGGGAACAGGGGGCTACGAGCAGTACTTC
NA,16,NA,TRBV7-2,TRBJ1-1,CASSLPRGALNTEAFF,TGTGCCAGCAGCTTACCCCGCGGGGCCCTTAACACTGAAGCTTTCTTT
NA,13,TRBD1,TRBV19,TRBJ2-1,CASSANRGNEQFF,TGTGCCAGTAGTGCAAACAGGGGCAATGAGCAGTTCTTC
NA,15,TRBD2,TRBV27,TRBJ2-5,CASTSLAGGHKTQYF,TGTGCCAGCACCTCACTAGCGGGAGGGCACAAGACCCAGTACTTC
NA,19,NA,TRBV18,TRBJ2-6,CASSPSEGVSYSGANVLTF,TGTGCCAGCTCACCATCTGAGGGGGTCTCCTACTCTGGGGCCAACGTCCTGACTTTC
NA,16,NA,TRBV11-2,TRBJ1-1,CASSKKQGKRNTEAFF,TGTGCCAGCAGCAAAAAACAGGGTAAGAGGAACACTGAAGCTTTCTTT
NA,14,TRBD2,TRBV24-1,TRBJ2-5,CATSERGGSETQYF,TGTGCCACCAGTGAGCGCGGGGGGTCGGAGACCCAGTACTTC
NA,13,NA,TRBV27,TRBJ1-4,CASSAREGEKLFF,TGTGCCAGCAGTGCCCGGGAAGGGGAAAAACTGTTTTTT
NA,17,TRBD1,TRBV7-2,TRBJ2-2,CASSDPGGQGFGGELFF,TGTGCCAGCAGCGACCCCGGGGGACAGGGGTTCGGCGGGGAGCTGTTTTTT
NA,14,NA,TRBV28,TRBJ1-2,CASSPQDRFGGYTF,TGTGCCAGCAGTCCCCAGGACAGATTCGGTGGCTACACCTTC
NA,17,TRBD1,TRBV15,TRBJ1-1,CATSRPPGRGMNTEAFF,TGTGCCACCAGCAGACCCCCGGGCAGGGGGATGAACACTGAAGCTTTCTTT
medium-sized,11,NA,TRBV12-3/TRBV12-4,TRBJ1-4,CASSPGGKLFF,TGTGCCAGCAGTCCCGGCGGGAAACTGTTTTTT
NA,15,TRBD1,TRBV18,TRBJ2-1,CASSADRGSYNEQFF,TGTGCCAGCTCAGCAGACAGGGGGTCTTACAATGAGCAGTTCTTC
NA,12,NA,TRBV28,TRBJ1-2,CASSLIGVGYTF,TGTGCCAGCAGTTTAATAGGGGTCGGCTACACCTTC
NA,15,NA,TRBV14,TRBJ1-3,CASSPSALSGNTIYF,TGTGCCAGCAGCCCCAGCGCCCTTTCTGGAAACACCATATATTTT